What follows describes a single TCR beta chain. Profiled with immunoSEQ multiplex PCR; TCRdb holds only in-frame clones, not every one. The table shows roughly 93,000 clones, with around 90% occurring only once. The data belong to a study of control samples from healthy donors and cancer patients. Germline CDR1 is MDHEN and CDR2 is SYDVKM. This CDR3 has 12 amino acids. V lost 2 bases to trimming and J lost 9 bases, with 10 bases between them. Sequences were obtained from PBMCs. The sequence was collected from a woman aged 45-59 years with colorectal cancer. The rearrangement joins TRBV28 to TRBJ1-2; no clear D gene. Written as DNA, the CDR3 is TGTGCCAGCAGTTTAATGGATAGCAGCTACACCTTC. Its protein product is CASSLMDSSYTF.